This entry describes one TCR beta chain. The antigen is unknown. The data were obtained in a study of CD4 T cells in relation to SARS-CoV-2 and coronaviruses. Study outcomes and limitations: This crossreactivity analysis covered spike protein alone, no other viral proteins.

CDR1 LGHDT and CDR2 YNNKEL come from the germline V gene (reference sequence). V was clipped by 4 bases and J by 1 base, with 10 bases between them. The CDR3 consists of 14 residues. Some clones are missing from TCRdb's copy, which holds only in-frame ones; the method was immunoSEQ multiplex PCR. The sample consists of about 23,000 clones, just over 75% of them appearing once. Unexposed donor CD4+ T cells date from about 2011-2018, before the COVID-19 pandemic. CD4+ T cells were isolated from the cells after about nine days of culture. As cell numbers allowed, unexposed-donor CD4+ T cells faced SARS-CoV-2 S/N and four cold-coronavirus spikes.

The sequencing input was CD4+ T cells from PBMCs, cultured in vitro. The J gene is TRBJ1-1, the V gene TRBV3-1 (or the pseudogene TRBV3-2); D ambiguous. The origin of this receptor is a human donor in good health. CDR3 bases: TGTGCCAGCAGCCCACTAGCGGGGAACACTGAAGCTTTCTTT. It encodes CASSPLAGNTEAFF.